This T cell receptor (beta chain) was profiled in a study of identical twins. Study-wide points: The study based its conclusions on cross-sectional statistical analysis and did not follow the same donors.

This clonotype was counted at least ten times. The antigen remains undetermined. TCRdb re-analysed the 5' RACE reads in MiXCR, keeping a single row per CDR3 protein. The sample shows 500,000 to 650,000 distinct CDR3 sequences, around 7.5% of them seen only once. The same data also contributed to another study, on yellow fever vaccine responses in identical twins.

Sequences were obtained from PBMCs. The receptor was isolated from a woman aged 18-29 years in good health.

CDR3 protein: CASSNPGLDNTGELFF. The CDR3 DNA sequence: TGCGCCAGCAGCAACCCGGGACTGGATAACACCGGGGAGCTGTTTTTT. This chain links TRBV5-1 with TRBJ2-2; TRBD2 might be the D (6 bases). Germline CDR1 is SGHRS and CDR2 is YFSETQ. CDR3 size: 16 residues. V shed 4 bases and J shed 2 bases, with 15 bases lying between them.